The source of this T cell receptor (beta chain) is a study of identical twins. Whole-study results and caveats: Fewer insertions characterized abundant cord blood beta clonotypes, whereas memory repertoires showed none.

Donors were all healthy Caucasians. The cDNA had a unique molecular identifier and a template-switch universal primer site. TCRdb re-called the 5' RACE reads with MiXCR, one entry per CDR3 protein. The data hold roughly 1.6 million distinct CDR3 sequences, with under 35% observed a single time. There are a few counts of this clonotype. Its specificity is unknown. The CDR3 totals 15 residues. After removal of 3 bases from V and 1 base from J, the junction contained 4 bases not matched to a gene. The germline V gene encodes CDR1 SGHRS and CDR2 YFSETQ. Sequenced: cord blood. The receptor was derived from a newborn girl in good health. This chain uses TRBV5-1 with TRBJ1-1; 9 bases are a match to TRBD1. Here the CDR3 reads CASSYYRGPNTEAFF. The CDR3 DNA follows: TGCGCCAGCAGCTACTACAGGGGGCCGAACACTGAAGCTTTCTTT.